This TCR beta chain was identified in a study of T cell responses to AZD1222 COVID-19 vaccine. The protocol was immunoSEQ multiplex PCR, while the TCRdb copy is restricted to in-frame clones and leaves out a portion. The table shows approximately 150,000 clones, with around 88% occurring only once. Overall study results and limits: A rise in Spike-specific TCR breadth and depth followed two AZD1222 doses.

This CDR3 region has 13 residues. Germline CDR1 reads SEHNR; CDR2 reads FQNEAQ (reference sequence). V shed 5 bases and J shed 8 bases, with 14 bases lying between them. With respect to this clone: Its antigen is unidentified.

Second doses at about 4 or about 12 weeks were pooled. The TCR originated in an adult who received the AZD1222 COVID-19 vaccine. Sequenced material: peripheral blood, taken 28 days after the second AZD1222 dose. The chain employs TRBV7-9 and TRBJ2-3; D remains unclear. The CDR3 region is CASSDGSRITQYF. CDR3 in DNA: TGTGCCAGCAGCGATGGATCTAGGATTACGCAGTATTTT.